One and the same sample provided the 8 T cell receptor beta chains below, sequenced in a study of Graves' ophthalmopathy and Graves' hyperthyroidism. CDR3 regions of TCR beta were amplified from RNA transcripts. HTBI-primed first-round RT-PCR preceded second-round multiplex PCR. Each CDR3 protein is one row after TCRdb ran MiXCR on the multiplex PCR reads. This sample has hundreds of thousands of distinct CDR3 sequences, with approximately 40% found just once. The sample comprised peripheral blood. The origin of the receptors is an adult man with Graves' ophthalmopathy.

Only a few counts were recorded for this clonotype. The chain uses TRBV4-3 and TRBJ2-7, with 8 bases matching TRBD2. Trimming removed 0 bases from V and 6 bases from J; junction bases left unmatched: 7. This CDR3 is 15 amino acids long. Germline V gene lookup returns CDR1 LGHNA and CDR2 YSLEER. CDR3 in amino acids: CASSQEVAGGGEQYF. CDR3 bases: TGCGCCAGCAGCCAAGAGGTGGCGGGAGGTGGCGAGCAGTACTTC.

This clonotype was seen a handful of times. The chain carries TRBV7-9 and TRBJ1-5, with 10 bases lining up with TRBD1. Trimming took 8 bases from V and 6 from J; bases not matched to a gene: 10. Germline V gene data show CDR1 as SEHNR and CDR2 as FQNEAQ (reference sequence). The CDR3 contains 15 residues. DNA of the CDR3: TGTGCCAGCGGACCGGGACAGGGGATCGGTCAGCCCCAGCATTTT. Translation gives CASGPGQGIGQPQHF.

The chain couples TRBV19 to TRBJ2-2; 10 bases match TRBD1. In germline, CDR1 is LNHDA, CDR2 SQIVND (reference sequence). The V segment lost 6 bases and the J segment 6 bases; nucleotides outside the gene matches: 4. There are 14 residues in the CDR3. The CDR3 sequence: CASSPTGGSGELFF. In DNA form, the CDR3 reads TGTGCCAGTAGCCCGACAGGGGGCTCCGGGGAGCTGTTTTTT. The variable domain in full, completed from reference TRBV19 and TRBJ2-2, reads DGGITQSPKYLFRKEGQNVTLSCEQNLNHDAMYWYRQDPGQGLRLIYYSQIVNDFQKGDIAEGYSVSREKKESFPLTVTSAQKNPTAFYLCASSPTGGSGELFFGEGSRLTVL.

As DNA, the CDR3 is TGTGCCAGCAGCGTCAGTGGTGTTGGGGTTTCACCCCTCCACTTT. Protein product: CASSVSGVGVSPLHF. The V call is TRBV9, the J call TRBJ1-6, with D hard to call. Germline V CDR1 and CDR2: SGDLS, YYNGEE. The CDR3 is made up of 15 amino acids. The V end was cut by 2 bases, the J end by 9 bases, with 15 bases between.

This chain links TRBV15 with TRBJ2-6; 9 bases line up with TRBD1. Germline CDR1 and CDR2: LNHNV and YYDKDF (reference sequence). The V and J ends lost 5 bases and 2 bases, in that order; junction bases with no gene match: 10. This CDR3 contains 18 residues. CDR3 sequence (DNA): TGTGCCACCAGCTCACTAGGACAGGGGCTTACTGGGGCCAACGTCCTGACTTTC. It is translated as CATSSLGQGLTGANVLTF.

This clonotype was seen repeatedly, ten times or more. The chain couples TRBV20-1 to TRBJ1-2; TRBD1 matches 8 bases. J lost 4 bases, V lost 4 bases, and 5 bases had no gene match. This CDR3 comprises 13 residues. Germline assignment: CDR1 DFQATT and CDR2 SNEGSKA (reference sequence). The CDR3 is CSATGTGRYGYTF. As DNA, the CDR3 is TGCAGTGCTACCGGGACAGGCCGCTATGGCTACACCTTC.

The rearrangement uses TRBV19 and TRBJ1-4, with 9 nucleotides matching TRBD1. Per the germline V gene, CDR1 is LNHDA and CDR2 is SQIVND (reference sequence). With 7 bases clipped from V and 0 bases from J, the junction kept 9 bases outside the gene matches. The CDR3 has 17 residues. The CDR3 DNA sequence: TGTGCCAGTACCTCCGGGACAGGGATCTCAACTAATGAAAAACTGTTTTTT. This translates into CASTSGTGISTNEKLFF. Full variable domain (outside the CDR3, taken from reference TRBV19 and TRBJ1-4): DGGITQSPKYLFRKEGQNVTLSCEQNLNHDAMYWYRQDPGQGLRLIYYSQIVNDFQKGDIAEGYSVSREKKESFPLTVTSAQKNPTAFYLCASTSGTGISTNEKLFFGSGTQLSVL.

The chain combines TRBV6-2 or TRBV6-3 with TRBJ1-1; 9 bases line up with TRBD1. The V segment lost 4 bases and the J segment 4 bases; nucleotides outside the gene matches: 10. Germline V gene data show CDR1 as MNHEY and CDR2 as SVGEGT. The CDR3 consists of 16 residues. CDR3 bases: TGTGCCAGCAGTTCCAACAGGGGGCTTGGAGGCACTGAAGCTTTCTTT. As protein: CASSSNRGLGGTEAFF.